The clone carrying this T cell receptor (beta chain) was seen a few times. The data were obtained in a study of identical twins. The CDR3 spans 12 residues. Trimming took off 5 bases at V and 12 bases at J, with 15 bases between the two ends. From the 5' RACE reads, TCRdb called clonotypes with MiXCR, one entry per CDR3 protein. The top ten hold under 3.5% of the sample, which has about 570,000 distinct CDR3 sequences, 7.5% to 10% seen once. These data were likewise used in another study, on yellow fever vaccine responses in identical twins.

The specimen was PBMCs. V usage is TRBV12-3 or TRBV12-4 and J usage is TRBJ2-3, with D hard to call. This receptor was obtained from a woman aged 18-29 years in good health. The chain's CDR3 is CASSPPQSPQYF. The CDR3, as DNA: TGTGCCAGCAGTCCCCCCCAGTCTCCCCAGTATTTT.